This T cell receptor beta chain stems from a study of read filtering for tumor transcriptome and immune sequencing. Overall study findings and caveats: Single-read clonotypes: about 81.9% of IR-seq clonotypes (about 3.5% of reads), 74.6% of RNA-seq clonotypes (nearly 45% of reads).

This CDR3 has 16 residues. Germline V CDR1 and CDR2: LGHDT, YNNKEL (reference sequence). V was clipped by 1 base and J by 4 bases; unmatched bases: 6. The library was built from about 400 ng RNA with molecular barcoded adaptors for alpha/delta and beta/gamma chains. TCRdb passed the reads through MiXCR, listing each CDR3 protein once. The data hold around 40,000 distinct CDR3 sequences, with approximately 12% observed a single time. This clonotype was seen ten or more times. The antigen is not known. The receptor was derived from a donor at least 40 years old with multiple myeloma. The sequencing input was a population of CD138-negative cells sorted from bone marrow. The rearrangement joins TRBV3-1 to TRBJ2-1; 8 bases line up with TRBD2. DNA for the CDR3: TGTGCCAGCAGCCAAGTCCTAGCGGGCCTTTACAATGAGCAGTTCTTC. Translation: CASSQVLAGLYNEQFF.